Sequencing of this T cell receptor (beta chain) was carried out in a study of blood T cell repertoires in COVID-19. Looking at the study overall: Italy, Spain and the United States were the sources of the convalescent and acute COVID-19 samples. The analysed material was cDNA or gDNA that came from T cells, B-cell-depleted T cells, or PBMCs.

Methods used by the authors: Reference gene primer amplification gave estimated nucleated cell counts. TCRdb keeps only in-frame clones here, not all; method: immunoSEQ multiplex PCR. The V and J calls and clone size come from that table; D and trimming were worked out from the DNA. The sample carries about 100,000 clones, about 90% recorded once. Enrollment of patients from Seattle took place during active infection, with longitudinal follow-up. J was trimmed by 4 bases and V by 5 bases; bases with no gene match: 10. The CDR3 spans 16 residues. CDR1 MDHEN and CDR2 SYDVKM come from the germline V gene.

The chain links TRBV28 to TRBJ2-7, with 11 bases fitting TRBD2. This TCR was sampled from a man aged 18 to 29 with COVID-19, enrolled during active disease. The material sequenced was peripheral blood. In DNA form, the CDR3 reads TGTGCCAGCAGTCCGCCACTGTTAGCGGGAGGGTACGAGCAGTACTTC. It yields the protein CASSPPLLAGGYEQYF. Full variable domain (remainder filled in from reference TRBV28 and TRBJ2-7): DVKVTQSSRYLVKRTGEKVFLECVQDMDHENMFWYRQDPGLGLRLIYFSYDVKMKEKGDIPEGYSVSREKKERFSLILESASTNQTSMYLCASSPPLLAGGYEQYFGPGTRLTVT.